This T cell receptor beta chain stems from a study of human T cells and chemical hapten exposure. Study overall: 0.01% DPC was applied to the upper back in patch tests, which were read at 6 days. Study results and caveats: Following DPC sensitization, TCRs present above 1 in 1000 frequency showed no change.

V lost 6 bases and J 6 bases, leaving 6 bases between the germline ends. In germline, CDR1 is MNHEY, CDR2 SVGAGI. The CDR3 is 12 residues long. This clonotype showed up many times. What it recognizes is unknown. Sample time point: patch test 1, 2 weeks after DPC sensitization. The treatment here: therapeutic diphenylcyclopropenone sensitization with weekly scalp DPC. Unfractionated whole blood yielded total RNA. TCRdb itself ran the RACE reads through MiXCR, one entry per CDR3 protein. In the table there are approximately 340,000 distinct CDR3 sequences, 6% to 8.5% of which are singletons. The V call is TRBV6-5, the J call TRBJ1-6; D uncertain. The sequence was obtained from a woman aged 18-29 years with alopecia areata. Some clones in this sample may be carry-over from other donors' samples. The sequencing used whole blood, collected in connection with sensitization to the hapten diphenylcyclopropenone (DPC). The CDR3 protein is CASSRINSPLHF. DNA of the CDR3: TGTGCCAGCAGCCGTATTAATTCACCCCTCCACTTT.